This T cell receptor (beta chain) was found in a study of T cells in Graves' hyperthyroidism and ophthalmopathy. RNA transcripts provided the source from which TCR beta CDR3 regions were amplified. The primer set for the first-round RT-PCR of the TCR CDR3 was HTBI. Using its own MiXCR run on the multiplex PCR reads, TCRdb lists one record per CDR3 protein. The sample includes roughly 350,000 distinct CDR3 sequences, roughly 15% of them seen just once. Ophthalmopathy cases met thresholds of Clinical Activity Score at least 3, NOSPECS grade at least 4 and duration under 3 months. Uncontrolled infection, other autoimmune disease, pregnancy or lactation disqualified patients from enrolment. Germline V CDR1 and CDR2: LGHNA, YNFKEQ. V dropped 7 bases and J dropped 4 bases, with 10 bases sitting between them. The CDR3 extends over 12 amino acids. This clonotype was counted once.

The genes are TRBV4-2 and TRBJ1-1; D gene unclear. This TCR derives from a woman in her 30s with Graves' ophthalmopathy. The sequenced sample was blood. The CDR3 DNA reads as TGTGCCAGCACCCGGGGTAGCACTGAAGCTTTCTTT. Translating it yields CASTRGSTEAFF.